This is a list of T cell receptor beta chains from one sample in a study of cytomegalovirus exposure and HLA in healthy donors. Only in-frame clones appear in the TCRdb table, and some are missing; sequencing was by immunoSEQ multiplex PCR. The sample has around 200,000 clones, approximately 75% seen once; the top ten hold about 4.8%. Sequencing was performed on PBMCs. The receptors stem from a man aged 25-45 years in good health and CMV-seropositive. The CDR3 runs from the conserved cysteine through the conserved F or W. A D gene is named only where the DNA matches it firmly. Rows may omit the clone size; those that give it use once, few, many or a size class.

d_gene	abundance	v_gene	j_gene	CDR3nt	CDR3aa
-	-	TRBV5-6	TRBJ2-7	TGTGCCAGCAGCATCACTAGCTACGAGCAGTACTTC	CASSITSYEQYF
TRBD1	-	TRBV23-1	TRBJ1-6	TGCGCCAGCAGTCAATGGGCAGGACAGGGGTGTAATTCACCCCTCCACTTT	CASSQWAGQGCNSPLHF
-	-	TRBV5-4	TRBJ1-5	TGTGCCAGCAGCCAGAACGGGGGGGGTCAGCCCCAGCATTTT	CASSQNGGGQPQHF
TRBD2	-	TRBV29-1	TRBJ2-3	TGCAGCGTTGTTGCTAGCGGGAGGACAGATACGCAGTATTTT	CSVVASGRTDTQYF
-	-	TRBV10-1	TRBJ2-3	TGCGCCAGCAGTGAGTCGCAGGGGCTGGAAGATACGCAGTATTTT	CASSESQGLEDTQYF
TRBD1	-	TRBV19	TRBJ1-1	TGTGCCAGTAGTTCCCGACAGGGGAGGGGGTACACTGAAGCTTTCTTT	CASSSRQGRGYTEAFF
-	-	TRBV5-1	TRBJ2-7	TGCGCCAGCATCCCCTGGGAGACCTACGAGCAGTACTTC	CASIPWETYEQYF
-	-	TRBV28	TRBJ2-1	TGTGCCAGCAGTTCCCTGGATTGGTACCTCGGGAATGAGCAGTTCTTC	CASSSLDWYLGNEQFF
-	-	TRBV11-2	TRBJ2-3	TGTGCCAGCAGCGAGCACAGGGAAACCACAGATACGCAGTATTTT	CASSEHRETTDTQYF
-	-	TRBV4-3	TRBJ1-3	TGCGCCAGCAGCCAAGCAGGGGCGGGAAACACCATATATTTT	CASSQAGAGNTIYF
-	-	TRBV7-2	TRBJ1-3	TGTGCCAGCAGCGGCTGGGGCGAGGGAAACACCATATATTTT	CASSGWGEGNTIYF
TRBD2	few	TRBV7-9	TRBJ2-2	TGTGCCAGCAGCCCAACTAGCGGGATGACCGGGGAGCTGTTTTTT	CASSPTSGMTGELFF
-	-	TRBV10-3	TRBJ2-7	TGTGCCATCAGGGGGGCGACCTACGAGCAGTACTTC	CAIRGATYEQYF
-	few	TRBV27	TRBJ1-1	TGTGCCAGCAGTTCCGGCTCCGGGGTCTATGAAGCTTTCTTT	CASSSGSGVYEAFF
TRBD1	-	TRBV5-1	TRBJ1-2	TGCGCCAGCAGCTTGGGGGACAGGGACCCTAACTATGGCTACACCTTC	CASSLGDRDPNYGYTF
TRBD1	once	TRBV9	TRBJ1-4	TGTGCCAGCAGCGTAAGAGGTCAGGGGGCTACTAATGAAAAACTGTTTTTT	CASSVRGQGATNEKLFF
TRBD1	-	TRBV28	TRBJ2-2	TGTGCCAGCAGCAGACAGGGGACCGGGGAGCTGTTTTTT	CASSRQGTGELFF
-	-	TRBV10-3	TRBJ2-5	TGTGCCATCGGAGGCGCCGAGACCCAGTACTTC	CAIGGAETQYF
TRBD1	-	TRBV7-9	TRBJ1-3	TGTGCCACCCGGGGACAGGGATTAAGCTCTGGAAACACCATATATTTT	CATRGQGLSSGNTIYF
-	-	TRBV5-4	TRBJ2-1	TGTGCCAGCACCTTGGGGGTGGTCCCGAGGAATGAGCAGTTCTTC	CASTLGVVPRNEQFF
-	-	TRBV18	TRBJ1-5	TGTGCCAGCTCCCCAAGCGGGGGGGGCAATCAGCCCCAGCATTTT	CASSPSGGGNQPQHF